This T cell receptor (beta chain) was observed in a study of shared clonotypes between healthy human individuals. Clones were read by immunoSEQ multiplex PCR, and TCRdb kept only the in-frame ones, dropping some. This sample has about 800,000 clones; 95% to 97% occur once, and the top ten carry under 0.3%. Selected positively for CCR7 and CD45RO-negative, naive CD8 cells excluded terminally differentiated effector memory CD45RA+ cells. This clone has just one count. The CDR3 runs to 12 residues. Germline values: CDR1 PRHDT, CDR2 FYEKMQ (reference sequence). Trimming left V 0 bases short and J 3 bases short, with 2 bases between.

The gene calls are TRBV13 and TRBJ1-1; no clear D. The sequenced material came from naive CD8+ T cells sorted from blood. This clonotype was sampled from a man in his thirties or forties in good health. CDR3 amino acids: CASSLGYTEAFF. The DNA for the CDR3 is TGTGCCAGCAGCTTAGGTTACACTGAAGCTTTCTTT. The full variable domain, completed using reference TRBV13 and TRBJ1-1, is AAGVIQSPRHLIKEKRETATLKCYPIPRHDTVYWYQQGPGQDPQFLISFYEKMQSDKGSIPDRFSAQQFSDYHSELNMSSLELGDSALYFCASSLGYTEAFFGQGTRLTVV.